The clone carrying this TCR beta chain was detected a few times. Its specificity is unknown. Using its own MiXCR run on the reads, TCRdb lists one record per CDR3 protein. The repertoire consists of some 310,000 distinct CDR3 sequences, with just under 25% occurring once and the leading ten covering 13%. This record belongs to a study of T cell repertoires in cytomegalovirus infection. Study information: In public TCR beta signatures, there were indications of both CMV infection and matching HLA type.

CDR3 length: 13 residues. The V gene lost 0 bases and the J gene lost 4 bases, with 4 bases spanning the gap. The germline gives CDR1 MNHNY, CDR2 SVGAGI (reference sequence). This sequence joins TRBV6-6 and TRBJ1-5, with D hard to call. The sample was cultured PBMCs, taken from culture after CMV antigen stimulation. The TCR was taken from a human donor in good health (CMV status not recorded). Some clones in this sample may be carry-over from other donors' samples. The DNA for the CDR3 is TGTGCCAGCAGTTACTCGATGAATCAGCCCCAGCATTTT. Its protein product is CASSYSMNQPQHF.